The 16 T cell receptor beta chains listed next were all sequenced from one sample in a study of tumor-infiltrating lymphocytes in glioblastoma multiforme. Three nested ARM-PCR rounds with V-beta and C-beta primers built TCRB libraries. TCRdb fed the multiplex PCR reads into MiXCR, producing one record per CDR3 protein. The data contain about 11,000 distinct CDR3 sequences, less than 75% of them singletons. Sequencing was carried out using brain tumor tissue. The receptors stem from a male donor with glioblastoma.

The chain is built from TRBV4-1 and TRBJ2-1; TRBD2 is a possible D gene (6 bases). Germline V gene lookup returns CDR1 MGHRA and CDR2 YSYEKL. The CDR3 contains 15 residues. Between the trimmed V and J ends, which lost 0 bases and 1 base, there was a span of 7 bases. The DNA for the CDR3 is TGCGCCAGCAGCCAAGATGGGGGGTCCTACAATGAGCAGTTCTTC. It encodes CASSQDGGSYNEQFF.

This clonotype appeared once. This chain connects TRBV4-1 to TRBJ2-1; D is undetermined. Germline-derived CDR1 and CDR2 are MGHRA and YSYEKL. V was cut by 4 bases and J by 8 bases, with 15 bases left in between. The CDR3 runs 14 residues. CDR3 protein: CASSPSSGSDEQFF. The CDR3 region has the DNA TGCGCCAGCAGCCCCTCATCTGGGTCGGATGAGCAGTTCTTC.

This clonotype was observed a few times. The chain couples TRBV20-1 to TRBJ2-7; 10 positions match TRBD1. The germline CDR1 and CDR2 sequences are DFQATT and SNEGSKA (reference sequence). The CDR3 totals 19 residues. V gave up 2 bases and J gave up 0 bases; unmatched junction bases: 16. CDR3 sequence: CSARKPGTGVFPSSYEQYF. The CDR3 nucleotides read TGCAGTGCTAGAAAACCCGGGACAGGGGTTTTCCCGAGCTCCTACGAGCAGTACTTC.

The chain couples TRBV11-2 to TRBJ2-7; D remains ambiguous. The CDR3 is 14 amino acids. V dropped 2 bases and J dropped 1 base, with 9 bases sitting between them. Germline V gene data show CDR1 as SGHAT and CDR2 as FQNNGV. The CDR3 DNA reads TGTGCCAGCAGCTTAACTGCAGGATCCTACGAGCAGTACTTC. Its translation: CASSLTAGSYEQYF.

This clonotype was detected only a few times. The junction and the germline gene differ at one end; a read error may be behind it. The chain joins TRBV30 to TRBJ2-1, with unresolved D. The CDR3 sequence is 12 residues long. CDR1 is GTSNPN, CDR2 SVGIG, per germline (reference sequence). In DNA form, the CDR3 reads TGTTCCTGGAGTGTACGTGAATTGGTGCAATTCTTC. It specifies CSWSVRELVQFF.

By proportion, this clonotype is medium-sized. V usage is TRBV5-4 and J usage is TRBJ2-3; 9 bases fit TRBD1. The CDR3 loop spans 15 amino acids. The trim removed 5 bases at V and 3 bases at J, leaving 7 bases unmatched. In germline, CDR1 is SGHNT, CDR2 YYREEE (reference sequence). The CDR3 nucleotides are TGTGCCAGCAGACCCGGGACAGGGACGACAGATACGCAGTATTTT. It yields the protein CASRPGTGTTDTQYF.

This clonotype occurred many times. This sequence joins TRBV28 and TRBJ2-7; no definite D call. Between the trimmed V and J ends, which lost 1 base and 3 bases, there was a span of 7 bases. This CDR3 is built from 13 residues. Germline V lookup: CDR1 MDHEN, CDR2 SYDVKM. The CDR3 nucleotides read TGTGCCAGCAGTTTATTGCCCAGCTACGAGCAGTACTTC. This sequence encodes CASSLLPSYEQYF.

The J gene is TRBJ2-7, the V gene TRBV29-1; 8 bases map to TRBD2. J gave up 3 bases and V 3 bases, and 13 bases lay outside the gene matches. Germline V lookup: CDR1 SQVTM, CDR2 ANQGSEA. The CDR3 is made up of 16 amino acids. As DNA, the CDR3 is TGCAGCGTTGAGCCTAGCGGGTCAACCGGCAGCTACGAGCAGTACTTC. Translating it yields CSVEPSGSTGSYEQYF.

CDR3 sequence reads: CSVDPYGYTF. The CDR3, as DNA: TGCAGCGTTGATCCCTATGGCTACACCTTC. This chain uses TRBV29-1 with TRBJ1-2; D gene unclear. Germline lookup yields CDR1 SQVTM and CDR2 ANQGSEA. The length of the CDR3 is 10 residues. Trimming removed 3 bases at V and 4 bases at J, with 3 bases between.

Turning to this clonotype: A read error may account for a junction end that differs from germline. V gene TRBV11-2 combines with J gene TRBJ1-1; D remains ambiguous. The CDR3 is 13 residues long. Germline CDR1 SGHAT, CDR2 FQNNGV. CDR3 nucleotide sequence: TGTGCCAGCAACGCCTATGAGCACACTGAGGCTTTCTTT. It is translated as CASNAYEHTEAFF.

CDR3 residues: CASSLAGGTEAFF. In DNA, the CDR3 is TGTGCCAGCAGCTTAGCAGGTGGGACTGAAGCTTTCTTT. V is TRBV11-3 and J is TRBJ1-1; D is unclear. Germline CDR1 is SGHNT and CDR2 is YENEEA. The germline V and J ends were trimmed by 1 base and 5 bases, with 8 bases remaining between them. The length of the CDR3 is 13 residues.

CDR3 loop: CSVDGTSGNFNEQFF. DNA for the CDR3: TGCAGCGTCGATGGGACCAGCGGGAACTTCAATGAGCAGTTCTTC. V and J are TRBV29-1 and TRBJ2-1; TRBD2 agrees at 7 bases. J lost 6 bases, V lost 6 bases, and 14 bases had no gene match. CDR1 is SQVTM, CDR2 ANQGSEA, per germline. The length of the CDR3 is 15 residues.

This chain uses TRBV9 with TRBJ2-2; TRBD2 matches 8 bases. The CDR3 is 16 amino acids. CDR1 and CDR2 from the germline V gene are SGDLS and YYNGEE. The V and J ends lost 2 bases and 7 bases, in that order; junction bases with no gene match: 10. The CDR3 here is CASSVGISGMVGELFF. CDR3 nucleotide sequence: TGTGCCAGCAGCGTCGGGATTAGCGGGATGGTCGGGGAGCTGTTTTTT.

The CDR3 loop is CASSLRGIMTGGYEQYF. The CDR3 DNA is TGTGCCAGCAGCTTAAGGGGGATAATGACAGGGGGCTACGAGCAGTACTTC. The gene calls are TRBV13 and TRBJ2-7, with 9 bases fitting TRBD1. This CDR3 contains 17 residues. With 2 bases clipped from V and 3 bases from J, the junction kept 11 bases outside the gene matches. Germline CDR1 and CDR2: PRHDT and FYEKMQ (reference sequence).

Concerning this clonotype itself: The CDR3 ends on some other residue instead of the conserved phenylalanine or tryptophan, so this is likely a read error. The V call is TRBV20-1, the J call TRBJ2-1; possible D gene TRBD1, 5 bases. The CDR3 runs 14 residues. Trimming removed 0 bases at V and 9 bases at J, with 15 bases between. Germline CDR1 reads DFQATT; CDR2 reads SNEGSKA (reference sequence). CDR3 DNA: TGCAGTGCTAGAGATGAGGCAGGGCCGTGTGAGCAGTTCCTC. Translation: CSARDEAGPCEQFL.

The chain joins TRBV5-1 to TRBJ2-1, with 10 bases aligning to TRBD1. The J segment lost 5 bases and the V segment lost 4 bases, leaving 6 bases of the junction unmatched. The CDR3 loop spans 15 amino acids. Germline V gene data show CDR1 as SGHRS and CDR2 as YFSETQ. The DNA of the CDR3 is TGCGCCAGCAGCATGGGGACAGGGGTCCACAATGAGCAGTTCTTC. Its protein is CASSMGTGVHNEQFF. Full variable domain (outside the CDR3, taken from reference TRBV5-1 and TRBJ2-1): KAGVTQTPRYLIKTRGQQVTLSCSPISGHRSVSWYQQTPGQGLQFLFEYFSETQRNKGNFPGRFSGRQFSNSRSEMNVSTLELGDSALYLCASSMGTGVHNEQFFGPGTRLTVL.